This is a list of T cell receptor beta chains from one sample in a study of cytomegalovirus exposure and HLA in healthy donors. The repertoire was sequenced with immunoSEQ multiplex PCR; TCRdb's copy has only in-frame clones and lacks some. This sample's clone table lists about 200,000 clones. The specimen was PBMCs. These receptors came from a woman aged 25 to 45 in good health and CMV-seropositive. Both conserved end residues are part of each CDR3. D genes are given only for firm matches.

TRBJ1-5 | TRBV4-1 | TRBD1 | CASSQLPRGQGTGRNQPQHF | TGCGCCAGCAGCCAACTACCAAGGGGACAGGGGACTGGTCGCAATCAGCCCCAGCATTTT
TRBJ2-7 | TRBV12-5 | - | CASDWTERGYEQYF | TGTGCTAGTGACTGGACAGAACGGGGATACGAGCAGTACTTC
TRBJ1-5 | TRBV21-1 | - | CASSLAWGGDLNQPQHF | TGTGCCAGCAGTTTAGCCTGGGGGGGGGACCTCAATCAGCCCCAGCATTTT
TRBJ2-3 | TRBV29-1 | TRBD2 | CSVASGRVGDTQYF | TGCAGCGTCGCCAGCGGGAGGGTTGGGGATACGCAGTATTTT
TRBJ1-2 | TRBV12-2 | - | CASRPQQGTSNYGYTF | TGTGCAAGTCGCCCGCAACAGGGGACCTCTAACTATGGCTACACCTTC
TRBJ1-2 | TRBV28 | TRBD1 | CASRVAGTGGMFDGYTF | TGTGCCAGCAGAGTCGCGGGGACAGGGGGTATGTTCGATGGCTACACCTTC
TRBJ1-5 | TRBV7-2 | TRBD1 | CASSWTGYSNQPQHF | TGTGCCAGCAGCTGGACAGGGTATAGCAATCAGCCCCAGCATTTT
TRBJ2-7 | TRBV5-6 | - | CASSLKPREAYEQYF | TGTGCCAGCAGCTTGAAACCCCGGGAAGCATACGAGCAGTACTTC
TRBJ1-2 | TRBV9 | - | CASSVAPGTPNYGYTF | TGTGCCAGCAGCGTAGCCCCAGGAACCCCTAACTATGGCTACACCTTC
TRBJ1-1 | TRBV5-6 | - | CASSLTAEAFF | TGTGCCAGCAGCCTAACCGCTGAAGCTTTCTTT
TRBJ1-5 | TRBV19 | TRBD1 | CASSLWDRENQPQHF | TGTGCCAGTAGTTTATGGGACAGGGAAAATCAGCCCCAGCATTTT
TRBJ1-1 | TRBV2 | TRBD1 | CASSRQGAENTEAFF | TGTGCCAGCAGTCGACAGGGGGCCGAGAACACTGAAGCTTTCTTT
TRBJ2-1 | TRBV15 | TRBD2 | CATSRDGTSSYNEQFF | TGTGCCACCAGCAGAGACGGGACTAGCTCCTACAATGAGCAGTTCTTC
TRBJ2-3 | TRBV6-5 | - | CASSYGHTDTQYF | TGTGCCAGCAGTTACGGACACACAGATACGCAGTATTTT
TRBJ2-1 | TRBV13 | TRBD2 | CASSLGVGRAYNEQFF | TGTGCCAGCAGCTTAGGTGTCGGGAGGGCATACAATGAGCAGTTCTTC
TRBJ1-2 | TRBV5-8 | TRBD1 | CASSLAGTGPTNYGYTF | TGTGCCAGCAGCTTGGCCGGGACAGGCCCTACTAACTATGGCTACACCTTC
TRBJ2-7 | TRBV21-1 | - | CASIIGGDGDGEQYF | TGTGCCAGCATCATCGGAGGGGACGGGGACGGAGAGCAGTACTTC
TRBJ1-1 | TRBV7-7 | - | CASSSGRGTEAFF | TGTGCCAGCAGCTCCGGAAGGGGGACTGAAGCTTTCTTT
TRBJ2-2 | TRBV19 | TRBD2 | CASSIVDSGGSGELFF | TGTGCCAGTAGTATAGTGGATAGCGGGGGATCCGGGGAGCTGTTTTTT
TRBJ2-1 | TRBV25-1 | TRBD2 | CASSLAAGVVGEQFF | TGTGCCAGCAGTCTCGCAGCGGGGGTGGTCGGTGAGCAGTTCTTC
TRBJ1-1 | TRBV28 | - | CASSFRQLNTEAFF | TGTGCCAGCAGTTTTAGACAGTTGAACACTGAAGCTTTCTTT
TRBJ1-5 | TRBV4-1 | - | CASSQQVGNQPQHF | TGCGCCAGCAGCCAACAGGTCGGCAATCAGCCCCAGCATTTT
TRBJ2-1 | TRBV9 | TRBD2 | CASSVGTGGANEQFF | TGTGCCAGCAGCGTAGGGACGGGAGGGGCCAATGAGCAGTTCTTC
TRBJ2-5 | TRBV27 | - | CASSLFSGLETQYF | TGTGCCAGCAGTTTATTCTCGGGGTTAGAGACCCAGTACTTC
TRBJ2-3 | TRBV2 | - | CASSEALPGDTQYF | TGTGCCAGCAGTGAAGCGCTTCCCGGGGATACGCAGTATTTT
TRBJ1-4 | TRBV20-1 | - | CSARDREKLFF | TGCAGTGCTAGAGATCGGGAAAAACTGTTTTTT
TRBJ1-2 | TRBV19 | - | CASSMGRRSVNGYTF | TGTGCCAGTAGTATGGGGAGACGGTCCGTGAATGGCTACACCTTC
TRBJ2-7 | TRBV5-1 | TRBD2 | CASSLAGRGNSYEQYF | TGCGCCAGCAGCTTGGCGGGGCGGGGGAACTCCTACGAGCAGTACTTC
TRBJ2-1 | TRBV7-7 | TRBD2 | CASSPTSGKYNEQFF | TGTGCCAGCAGCCCCACTAGCGGGAAATACAATGAGCAGTTCTTC
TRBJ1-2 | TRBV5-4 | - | CASSDRRGGSNYGYTF | TGTGCCAGCAGTGATAGGAGGGGGGGGAGTAACTATGGCTACACCTTC
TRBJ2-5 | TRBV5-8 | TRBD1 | CASSRRDRQETQYF | TGTGCCAGCAGCCGCCGGGACAGACAAGAGACCCAGTACTTC
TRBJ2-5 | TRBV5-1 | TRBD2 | CASSLEGGRAGETQYF | TGCGCCAGCAGCTTGGAGGGCGGGAGGGCCGGAGAGACCCAGTACTTC
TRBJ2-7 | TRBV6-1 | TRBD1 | CASWGQGNYEQYF | TGTGCCAGCTGGGGACAGGGTAACTACGAGCAGTACTTC
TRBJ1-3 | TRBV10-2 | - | CASRAGAGNTIYF | TGCGCCAGCAGGGCAGGGGCTGGGAACACCATATATTTT
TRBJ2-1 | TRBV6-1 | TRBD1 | CASSEGQGVKYNEQFF | TGTGCCAGCAGTGAAGGGCAGGGGGTTAAGTACAATGAGCAGTTCTTC
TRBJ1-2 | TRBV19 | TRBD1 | CASSSGQGASTGHRGYTF | TGTGCCAGTAGTTCGGGACAGGGGGCGAGTACAGGCCATCGTGGCTACACCTTC
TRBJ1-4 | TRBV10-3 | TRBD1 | CAISESGGQFKLFF | TGTGCCATCAGTGAGTCGGGGGGACAGTTTAAACTGTTTTTT
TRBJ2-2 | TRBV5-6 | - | CASSLAGRDYTGELFF | TGTGCCAGCAGCTTGGCAGGCAGGGACTACACCGGGGAGCTGTTTTTT
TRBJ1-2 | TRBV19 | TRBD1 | CASSISRDRYYGYTF | TGTGCCAGTAGTATCTCCCGGGACAGGTATTATGGCTACACCTTC
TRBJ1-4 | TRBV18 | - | CASSPPGTSIRGQKLFF | TGTGCCAGCTCACCACCCGGGACATCCATCCGAGGGCAAAAACTGTTTTTT
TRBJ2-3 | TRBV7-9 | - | CASSLAQGSDTQYF | TGTGCCAGCAGCTTAGCGCAGGGGTCAGATACGCAGTATTTT
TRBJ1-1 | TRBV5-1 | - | CASSFLGVAAEAFF | TGCGCCAGCAGCTTTTTAGGGGTAGCGGCTGAAGCTTTCTTT
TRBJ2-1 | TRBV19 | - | CASSIAASLTYNEQFF | TGTGCCAGTAGTATAGCGGCTAGCCTGACCTACAATGAGCAGTTCTTC
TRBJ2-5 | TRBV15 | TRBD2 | CATSRGLAGVSGETQYF | TGTGCCACCAGCCGGGGACTAGCGGGAGTAAGTGGGGAGACCCAGTACTTC
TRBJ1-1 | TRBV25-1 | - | CASKRGDYTEAFF | TGTGCCAGCAAACGGGGGGATTACACTGAAGCTTTCTTT
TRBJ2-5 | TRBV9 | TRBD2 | CASSVERGPRETQYF | TGTGCCAGCAGCGTAGAGCGGGGGCCGAGGGAGACCCAGTACTTC
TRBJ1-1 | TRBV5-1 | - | CASSAKTGEDTEAFF | TGCGCCAGCAGCGCTAAGACAGGAGAGGACACTGAAGCTTTCTTT